A selection of T cell receptor beta chains follows, all from one sample in a study of shared T cell receptors in the human thymus. TCRdb's copy holds only in-frame clones and misses some; the assay was immunoSEQ multiplex PCR. The top ten clones hold 0.013% of a sample with over 450,000 clones, 75% to 85% of them seen once. These data are also associated with another study on human thymus T cells.

Sequencing was carried out using thymocytes. The source of these receptors is a boy in the first two years of life with a congenital heart defect. CDR3s include the opening cysteine and the closing phenylalanine or tryptophan. A D gene is named only where the DNA matches it firmly. Size is omitted from some rows. Given values are once, few, many or a class for expanded clones.

d_call: -; j_call: TRBJ2-7; clone_size: -; v_call: TRBV27; cdr3_aa: CASSPRGSLVAYEQYF; cdr3_nt: TGTGCCAGCAGTCCCCGGGGGAGCTTAGTGGCCTACGAGCAGTACTTC
d_call: -; j_call: TRBJ2-3; clone_size: -; v_call: TRBV4-3; cdr3_aa: CASSQVGRVMDTQYF; cdr3_nt: TGCGCCAGCAGCCAAGTTGGCAGGGTTATGGATACGCAGTATTTT
d_call: -; j_call: TRBJ2-6; clone_size: -; v_call: TRBV14; cdr3_aa: CASSPFRGRVRGANVLTF; cdr3_nt: TGTGCCAGCAGCCCCTTCCGTGGCAGGGTGAGGGGGGCCAACGTCCTGACTTTC
d_call: -; j_call: TRBJ2-3; clone_size: once; v_call: TRBV9; cdr3_aa: CASSVGPESGVDTQYF; cdr3_nt: TGTGCCAGCAGCGTAGGTCCGGAGTCGGGAGTAGATACGCAGTATTTT
d_call: -; j_call: TRBJ1-1; clone_size: -; v_call: TRBV12-5; cdr3_aa: CASGLVREVNTEAFF; cdr3_nt: TGTGCTAGTGGTTTGGTACGGGAGGTGAACACTGAAGCTTTCTTT
d_call: TRBD2; j_call: TRBJ2-3; clone_size: -; v_call: TRBV6-4; cdr3_aa: CATREGNTDTQYF; cdr3_nt: TGTGCCACCAGGGAGGGGAACACAGATACGCAGTATTTT
d_call: -; j_call: TRBJ1-2; clone_size: -; v_call: TRBV19; cdr3_aa: CASSIERGLGYTF; cdr3_nt: TGTGCCAGTAGTATAGAAAGAGGGTTGGGCTACACCTTC
d_call: TRBD2; j_call: TRBJ2-1; clone_size: -; v_call: TRBV4-3; cdr3_aa: CASSQESRRGLSGRGNEQFF; cdr3_nt: TGCGCCAGCAGCCAAGAATCTCGTCGAGGTCTCAGCGGGAGAGGCAATGAGCAGTTCTTC
d_call: TRBD2; j_call: TRBJ2-7; clone_size: -; v_call: TRBV25-1; cdr3_aa: CASSASSTTSGYEQYF; cdr3_nt: TGTGCCAGCAGTGCCTCCTCGACCACTAGCGGCTACGAGCAGTACTTC
d_call: TRBD2; j_call: TRBJ2-7; clone_size: few; v_call: TRBV7-2; cdr3_aa: CASSLRTSGRNHEQYF; cdr3_nt: TGTGCCAGCAGCCTTCGGACTAGCGGGAGAAACCACGAGCAGTACTTC
d_call: -; j_call: TRBJ2-7; clone_size: -; v_call: TRBV7-9; cdr3_aa: CASSLGDKYYEQYF; cdr3_nt: TGTGCCAGCAGCTTAGGGGACAAATACTACGAGCAGTACTTC
d_call: TRBD2; j_call: TRBJ2-1; clone_size: -; v_call: TRBV6-5; cdr3_aa: CASSPLAGSYNEQFF; cdr3_nt: TGTGCCAGCAGTCCCCTAGCGGGCTCCTACAATGAGCAGTTCTTC
d_call: -; j_call: TRBJ1-5; clone_size: -; v_call: TRBV28; cdr3_aa: CASRDFRGPVNQPQHF; cdr3_nt: TGTGCCAGCAGGGACTTTAGAGGCCCGGTGAATCAGCCCCAGCATTTT
d_call: -; j_call: TRBJ2-3; clone_size: -; v_call: TRBV5-8; cdr3_aa: CASSFRADTQYF; cdr3_nt: TGTGCCAGCAGCTTCAGGGCAGATACGCAGTATTTT
d_call: -; j_call: TRBJ2-2; clone_size: -; v_call: TRBV5-6; cdr3_aa: CASSFFEGGKTGELFF; cdr3_nt: TGTGCCAGCAGCTTTTTCGAAGGGGGAAAGACCGGGGAGCTGTTTTTT
d_call: TRBD2; j_call: TRBJ2-5; clone_size: -; v_call: TRBV5-1; cdr3_aa: CASSLALAGGPGETQYF; cdr3_nt: TGCGCCAGCAGCTTGGCCCTAGCGGGAGGGCCAGGGGAGACCCAGTACTTC
d_call: -; j_call: TRBJ2-2; clone_size: -; v_call: TRBV7-6; cdr3_aa: CASSGRGSQEETTGELFF; cdr3_nt: TGTGCCAGCAGCGGTAGGGGGTCACAGGAGGAAACCACCGGGGAGCTGTTTTTT
d_call: TRBD2; j_call: TRBJ2-3; clone_size: -; v_call: TRBV2; cdr3_aa: CASTPGLAYTDTQYF; cdr3_nt: TGTGCCAGCACCCCGGGACTAGCGTACACAGATACGCAGTATTTT
d_call: TRBD1; j_call: TRBJ2-2; clone_size: once; v_call: TRBV5-1; cdr3_aa: CASSPRGQGYTGELFF; cdr3_nt: TGCGCCAGCAGTCCCAGGGGGCAGGGCTATACCGGGGAGCTGTTTTTT
d_call: TRBD1; j_call: TRBJ2-7; clone_size: -; v_call: TRBV29-1; cdr3_aa: CSVSRQGAREQYF; cdr3_nt: TGCAGCGTTTCCCGACAGGGGGCGAGAGAGCAGTACTTC
d_call: -; j_call: TRBJ1-6; clone_size: -; v_call: TRBV19; cdr3_aa: CASAPQGHNSPLHF; cdr3_nt: TGTGCCAGTGCCCCTCAGGGGCACAATTCACCCCTCCACTTT
d_call: TRBD2; j_call: TRBJ2-2; clone_size: -; v_call: TRBV4-3; cdr3_aa: CASSQGAGGANTGELFF; cdr3_nt: TGCGCCAGCAGCCAAGGTGCGGGAGGCGCGAACACCGGGGAGCTGTTTTTT
d_call: TRBD1; j_call: TRBJ2-7; clone_size: -; v_call: TRBV5-4; cdr3_aa: CASSPAPSTGSEQYF; cdr3_nt: TGTGCCAGCAGCCCGGCCCCCTCGACAGGGTCCGAGCAGTACTTC
d_call: TRBD1; j_call: TRBJ2-7; clone_size: -; v_call: TRBV7-9; cdr3_aa: CASSLALAGTVSYEQYF; cdr3_nt: TGTGCCAGCAGCTTAGCGCTGGCTGGGACAGTCTCCTACGAGCAGTACTTC
d_call: -; j_call: TRBJ1-1; clone_size: once; v_call: TRBV25-1; cdr3_aa: CASTAEEGVNTEAFF; cdr3_nt: TGTGCCAGCACCGCAGAAGAGGGGGTGAACACTGAAGCTTTCTTT
d_call: -; j_call: TRBJ2-7; clone_size: few; v_call: TRBV30; cdr3_aa: CAWSVLSIGDEQYF; cdr3_nt: TGTGCCTGGAGTGTACTTAGTATCGGGGACGAGCAGTACTTC
d_call: TRBD1; j_call: TRBJ1-5; clone_size: -; v_call: TRBV27; cdr3_aa: CASSAGTGVNQPQHF; cdr3_nt: TGTGCCAGCAGCGCCGGGACAGGGGTGAATCAGCCCCAGCATTTT
d_call: -; j_call: TRBJ1-5; clone_size: -; v_call: TRBV4-1; cdr3_aa: CASSHGRAQPQHF; cdr3_nt: TGCGCCAGCAGCCATGGCAGGGCCCAGCCCCAGCATTTT
d_call: TRBD2; j_call: TRBJ2-7; clone_size: -; v_call: TRBV13; cdr3_aa: CASSNHGELAGAYEQYF; cdr3_nt: TGTGCCAGCAGCAACCACGGGGAACTAGCGGGAGCTTACGAGCAGTACTTC
d_call: TRBD2; j_call: TRBJ2-7; clone_size: -; v_call: TRBV25-1; cdr3_aa: CASSPQREASYEQYF; cdr3_nt: TGTGCCAGCTCCCCCCAGCGGGAGGCGTCCTACGAGCAGTACTTC
d_call: TRBD2; j_call: TRBJ2-7; clone_size: -; v_call: TRBV25-1; cdr3_aa: CASRATGKQREVPYEQYF; cdr3_nt: TGTGCCAGCAGGGCGACAGGGAAACAGCGGGAGGTCCCCTACGAGCAGTACTTC
d_call: TRBD2; j_call: TRBJ2-7; clone_size: -; v_call: TRBV14; cdr3_aa: CASSRPGLAETAYEQYF; cdr3_nt: TGTGCCAGCAGCCGACCCGGACTAGCGGAGACAGCCTACGAGCAGTACTTC
d_call: TRBD1; j_call: TRBJ2-7; clone_size: once; v_call: TRBV10-1; cdr3_aa: CASSGGTGYEQYF; cdr3_nt: TGCGCCAGCAGTGGAGGGACAGGGTACGAGCAGTACTTC
d_call: -; j_call: TRBJ2-7; clone_size: -; v_call: TRBV5-6; cdr3_aa: CASSAGPKESYEQYF; cdr3_nt: TGTGCCAGCAGCGCGGGACCCAAAGAGTCCTACGAGCAGTACTTC
d_call: -; j_call: TRBJ1-3; clone_size: -; v_call: TRBV18; cdr3_aa: CASSPRRAGEGLSGNTIYF; cdr3_nt: TGTGCCAGCTCACCACGTCGCGCAGGGGAGGGCCTATCTGGAAACACCATATATTTT
d_call: -; j_call: TRBJ1-2; clone_size: -; v_call: TRBV27; cdr3_aa: CASSADTDYGYTF; cdr3_nt: TGTGCCAGCAGTGCAGACACGGACTATGGCTACACCTTC
d_call: TRBD1; j_call: TRBJ2-5; clone_size: once; v_call: TRBV7-2; cdr3_aa: CASSYYRGQWQETQYF; cdr3_nt: TGTGCCAGCAGCTACTACAGGGGCCAGTGGCAAGAGACCCAGTACTTC
d_call: TRBD2; j_call: TRBJ2-1; clone_size: -; v_call: TRBV13; cdr3_aa: CASSLPGGAGGYNEQFF; cdr3_nt: TGTGCCAGCAGCCTCCCGGGGGGAGCGGGTGGATACAATGAGCAGTTCTTC
d_call: TRBD1; j_call: TRBJ2-1; clone_size: -; v_call: TRBV2; cdr3_aa: CASTSRGQLNEQFF; cdr3_nt: TGTGCCAGCACCTCCCGGGGACAGTTAAATGAGCAGTTCTTC
d_call: TRBD2; j_call: TRBJ2-4; clone_size: -; v_call: TRBV5-1; cdr3_aa: CASSLRLAGGPKNIQYF; cdr3_nt: TGCGCCAGCAGCTTGAGGCTAGCGGGAGGGCCGAAAAACATTCAGTACTTC
d_call: TRBD1; j_call: TRBJ2-3; clone_size: -; v_call: TRBV23-1; cdr3_aa: CASSDRDRVPDFFYTDTQYF; cdr3_nt: TGCGCCAGCAGTGACCGGGACAGGGTCCCGGATTTCTTCTACACAGATACGCAGTATTTT
d_call: -; j_call: TRBJ1-3; clone_size: -; v_call: TRBV5-6; cdr3_aa: CASTLGRHSGNTIYF; cdr3_nt: TGTGCCAGCACCTTGGGGCGGCACTCTGGAAACACCATATATTTT